The 26 T cell receptor beta chains reported below all come from one sample, sequenced in a study of cytomegalovirus exposure and HLA in healthy donors. Use of 60 Vbeta and 13 Jbeta primers characterized the PCR. Some clones are missing from TCRdb's copy, which holds only in-frame ones; the method was immunoSEQ multiplex PCR. The data hold 100,000 or so clones, with about four fifths observed a single time. Sequenced: PBMCs. The receptors come from a man aged 35-49 years in good health and CMV-seronegative.

This chain connects TRBV30 to TRBJ2-6; TRBD2 might be the D (5 bases). Germline lookup yields CDR1 GTSNPN and CDR2 SVGIG (reference sequence). V was shortened by 2 bases and J by 2 bases, with 7 bases between the two germline ends. This CDR3 region has 14 residues. CDR3 sequence reads: CAWSRGTGANVLTF. In DNA form, the CDR3 reads TGTGCCTGGAGTCGGGGAACTGGGGCCAACGTCCTGACTTTC.

The chain employs TRBV2 and TRBJ1-4; 8 nucleotides line up with TRBD1. Trimming removed 4 bases from V and 5 bases from J; junction bases left unmatched: 3. This CDR3 comprises 14 residues. CDR1 is SNHLY and CDR2 is FYNNEI in the germline V gene. The CDR3 region has the DNA TGTGCCAGCAGTGGACAGGGGCGAAATGAAAAACTGTTTTTT. This gives the protein CASSGQGRNEKLFF.

The chain joins TRBV6-1 to TRBJ2-5; 10 bases line up with TRBD2. CDR3 size: 13 residues. The V gene's germline CDR1 is MNHNS and CDR2 SASEGT. V trimming: 5 bases; J trimming: 4 bases; junction bases outside the gene matches: 1. As DNA, the CDR3 is TGTGCCAGCAGTCTAGCGGGGGTAGAGACCCAGTACTTC. Translation gives CASSLAGVETQYF.

This clone was seen once. The V gene is TRBV29-1, the J gene TRBJ1-6, with a possible D match to TRBD1 (6 bases). V was shortened by 3 bases and J by 6 bases, with 9 bases between the two germline ends. CDR1 SQVTM and CDR2 ANQGSEA come from the germline V gene. CDR3 length: 13 amino acids. This CDR3 reads CSVDTGPNSPLHF. CDR3 DNA sequence: TGCAGCGTTGATACAGGGCCTAATTCACCCCTCCACTTT.

DNA for the CDR3: TGTGCCAGCAGCCAAGGGGCGCTAGCGGGGGACCGCAATGAGCAGTTCTTC. Protein product: CASSQGALAGDRNEQFF. This chain connects TRBV4-2 to TRBJ2-1, with 10 bases that match TRBD2. The CDR3 has 17 residues. From germline, CDR1 is LGHNA and CDR2 YNFKEQ. V dropped 1 base and J dropped 6; count of bases not matched to a gene: 9.

The rearrangement links TRBV30 to TRBJ1-1, with a possible D match to TRBD1 (5 bases). V was trimmed by 4 bases and J by 0 bases, leaving 15 bases between them. Germline-derived CDR1 and CDR2 are GTSNPN and SVGIG (reference sequence). The CDR3 length is 15 residues. The CDR3 is CAWNGHKFMNTEAFF. The CDR3 region has the DNA TGTGCCTGGAACGGACACAAATTTATGAACACTGAAGCTTTCTTT.

CDR3 residues: CASSIRGFNEQFF. The CDR3 DNA reads TGTGCCAGTAGTATACGGGGGTTCAATGAGCAGTTCTTC. The rearrangement joins TRBV19 to TRBJ2-1; the D gene is possibly TRBD2 (6 bases). From germline, CDR1 is LNHDA and CDR2 SQIVND (reference sequence). This CDR3 spans 13 amino acids. The ends were cut back, 2 bases at V and 6 bases at J, with 8 bases in the middle. Looking up the rest from reference TRBV19 and TRBJ2-1 gives the full variable domain: DGGITQSPKYLFRKEGQNVTLSCEQNLNHDAMYWYRQDPGQGLRLIYYSQIVNDFQKGDIAEGYSVSREKKESFPLTVTSAQKNPTAFYLCASSIRGFNEQFFGPGTRLTVL.

This clone turned up a few times. J is TRBJ2-7 and V is TRBV19, with D possibly being TRBD1 (6 bases). V was clipped by 5 bases and J by 5 bases, with 16 bases between them. Per germline, CDR1 LNHDA and CDR2 SQIVND (reference sequence). The CDR3 has 14 amino acids. The CDR3 region has the DNA TGTGCCAGTAGTCCTAGTTTGGGGGCGGACGAGCAGTACTTC. It translates to CASSPSLGADEQYF.

The CDR3: CASSQDGRLAHNEQFF. CDR3 in DNA: TGTGCCAGCAGCCAAGATGGTCGACTAGCCCACAATGAGCAGTTCTTC. The chain has TRBV4-2 and TRBJ2-1, with 7 bases that match TRBD2. V lost 0 bases and J lost 5; bases outside the gene matches: 7. The CDR3 runs 16 residues. Germline V lookup: CDR1 LGHNA, CDR2 YNFKEQ.

This clone appeared a few times. The V gene is TRBV5-8, the J gene TRBJ1-6; a possible D gene is TRBD1 (6 bases). V dropped 5 bases and J dropped 6 bases, with 15 bases sitting between them. The CDR3 consists of 15 residues. Germline CDR1 reads SGHTS; CDR2 reads YDEGEE. In DNA form, the CDR3 reads TGTGCCAGCAGTCGTACAGGGTCTGGTAATTCACCCCTCCACTTT. Protein: CASSRTGSGNSPLHF.

This clone was seen more than once but under ten times. A single base separates this from a much larger clone, so it may be a read error. The V call is TRBV6-4, the J call TRBJ2-3, with 9 bases matching TRBD1. The V gene's germline CDR1 is MRHNA and CDR2 SNTAGT. The length of the CDR3 is 14 residues. V trimming: 4 bases; J trimming: 1 base; junction bases outside the gene matches: 0. The CDR3 DNA is TGTGCCAGCAGTGGGACAGGGGGCACAGATACGCAGTATTTT. It specifies CASSGTGGTDTQYF.

This chain connects TRBV2 to TRBJ1-4; maybe TRBD1 (6 bases). The CDR3 length is 13 residues. Germline V gene lookup returns CDR1 SNHLY and CDR2 FYNNEI. Deletions cut 11 bases from V and 2 bases from J, with 12 bases between. The DNA for the CDR3 is TGTGCCGGCACAGGGATTACTAATGAAAAACTGTTTTTT. Translating it yields CAGTGITNEKLFF.

The CDR3 bases are TGTGCCAGCAGCTTAGCGTCGGGGTTGGGGACTGAAGCTTTCTTT. Its protein is CASSLASGLGTEAFF. The gene calls are TRBV7-9 and TRBJ1-1; no reliable D call. Looked up from germline, CDR1 is SEHNR and CDR2 is FQNEAQ (reference sequence). Between the trimmed V and J ends, which lost 0 bases and 5 bases, there was a span of 13 bases. The CDR3 has 15 amino acids.

The rearrangement uses TRBV11-3 and TRBJ2-3; D gene ambiguous. V was shortened by 6 bases and J by 4 bases, with 11 bases between the two germline ends. CDR1 is SGHNT, CDR2 YENEEA, per germline. The CDR3 consists of 13 residues. CDR3 loop: CASRPPEADTQYF. CDR3 bases: TGTGCCAGCAGGCCCCCCGAGGCAGATACGCAGTATTTT.

V gene TRBV19 combines with J gene TRBJ1-5; 11 bases fit TRBD1. The ends lost 3 bases at V and 2 bases at J; junction bases unmatched: 9. Per germline, CDR1 LNHDA and CDR2 SQIVND (reference sequence). The CDR3 covers 18 residues. The CDR3, as DNA: TGTGCCAGTAGTATCCGGGGACAGGGGGGTTTGGGCAATCAGCCCCAGCATTTT. This translates into CASSIRGQGGLGNQPQHF.

The rearrangement uses TRBV28 and TRBJ2-3; 11 bases map to TRBD2. The length of the CDR3 is 12 residues. The ends lost 7 bases at V and 6 bases at J; junction bases unmatched: 0. The V gene's germline CDR1 is MDHEN and CDR2 SYDVKM. CDR3 region: CASTSGRDTQYF. DNA for the CDR3: TGTGCCAGCACTAGCGGGAGGGATACGCAGTATTTT.

The CDR3 sequence: CASSQDIRGTEAFF. The DNA of the CDR3 is TGCGCCAGCAGCCAAGATATCAGAGGCACTGAAGCTTTCTTT. V is TRBV4-1 and J is TRBJ1-1; D is unresolved. V was clipped by 0 bases and J by 4 bases, with 9 bases between them. The CDR3 length is 14 residues. Germline V lookup: CDR1 MGHRA, CDR2 YSYEKL.

A few counts support this clone. The gene calls are TRBV2 and TRBJ2-7; 9 nucleotides line up with TRBD1. The CDR3 is made up of 13 amino acids. V lost 8 bases and J lost 6; bases outside the gene matches: 8. Germline assignment: CDR1 SNHLY and CDR2 FYNNEI. In nucleotides, the CDR3 is TGTGCCAGCCACGTCCGGGACAGGGTCGAGCAGTACTTC. Amino acids: CASHVRDRVEQYF.

The chain employs TRBV5-1 and TRBJ2-3; 10 nucleotides agree with TRBD2. The CDR3 length is 15 residues. The germline gives CDR1 SGHRS, CDR2 YFSETQ. V lost 1 base, J lost 4 bases, and 3 bases stayed unmatched. In nucleotides, the CDR3 is TGCGCCAGCAGCTTGCCTAGCGGGGGTGCAGATACGCAGTATTTT. It is translated as CASSLPSGGADTQYF.

The rearrangement joins TRBV5-1 to TRBJ1-1, with TRBD1 identical over 7 bases. With V trimmed by 3 bases and J by 7 bases, 6 bases remained unmatched. The CDR3 runs 13 residues. The germline V gene encodes CDR1 SGHRS and CDR2 YFSETQ. The CDR3 here is CASSSGQAREAFF. CDR3 bases: TGCGCCAGCAGCTCTGGACAGGCCCGTGAAGCTTTCTTT.

The genes are TRBV2 and TRBJ2-5; weak D call: TRBD1 (5 bases). The J call could be wrong; TRBJ2-7 is a better fit for the DNA end. Per germline, CDR1 SNHLY and CDR2 FYNNEI. CDR3 length: 17 residues. The CDR3 spells CASSEDPVGAQSYEQYF. CDR3 nucleotide sequence: TGTGCCAGCAGTGAAGATCCCGTAGGGGCTCAATCCTACGAGCAGTACTTC.

This clone was counted only a few times. The chain is built from TRBV11-3 and TRBJ1-1; a weak D match, TRBD1 (6 bases). CDR1 is SGHNT and CDR2 is YENEEA in the germline V gene. The CDR3 is made up of 14 amino acids. Trimming pared 5 bases from V and 4 bases from J, leaving 14 bases between. CDR3 DNA: TGTGCCAGCAGCCCAGATGGGGGCGGCACTGAAGCTTTCTTT. Protein sequence: CASSPDGGGTEAFF.

The V gene is TRBV28, the J gene TRBJ1-1; maybe TRBD1 (6 bases). The germline CDR1 and CDR2 sequences are MDHEN and SYDVKM. The CDR3 sequence is 12 residues long. Trimming took off 3 bases at V and 8 bases at J, with 10 bases between the two ends. The DNA of the CDR3 is TGTGCCAGCAGTTTCGACAGGTACGAAGCTTTCTTT. It is translated as CASSFDRYEAFF.

The rearrangement joins TRBV7-8 to TRBJ2-7, with D possibly TRBD1 on 6 matching bases. CDR1 SGHVS and CDR2 FQNEAQ come from the germline V gene. The length of the CDR3 is 16 residues. Trimming shortened V by 1 base and J by 2 bases, and 15 bases separated the two germline ends. In DNA form, the CDR3 reads TGTGCCAGCAGCTTAGAGGGTCCAGGGGTAGCCTACGAGCAGTACTTC. This encodes CASSLEGPGVAYEQYF.

This clone is a singleton in its sample. CDR3 in DNA: TGTGCCAGTACGAGAGTTTCTGGGGCCAACGTCCTGACTTTC. Translation: CASTRVSGANVLTF. The chain joins TRBV19 to TRBJ2-6; D remains unclear. Germline CDR1 is LNHDA and CDR2 is SQIVND (reference sequence). This CDR3 is built from 14 residues. Trimming took 7 bases from V and 1 from J, leaving 8 bases between them.

The chain employs TRBV6-6 and TRBJ1-2; no definite D call. CDR3 length: 14 residues. Between the trimmed V and J ends, which lost 5 bases and 4 bases, there was a span of 14 bases. Germline V CDR1 and CDR2: MNHNY, SVGAGI (reference sequence). CDR3 nucleotides: TGTGCCAGCAGTCCGACGGGTTTAAGCTATGGCTACACCTTC. Its translation: CASSPTGLSYGYTF.